The clone carrying this T cell receptor (beta chain) was detected a few times. At deep level, the assay was performed. The material for each subset, its genomic DNA, was split evenly across several immunoSEQ plates. Sequenced by immunoSEQ multiplex PCR; TCRdb stores in-frame clones only, minus some. Of 950,000 to 1,100,000 clones detected, about 75% appear once; the ten largest clones hold 1.4% to 1.5%. The source of the sample is a study of shared clonotypes between healthy human individuals. Nashville, Tennessee was home to all donors, each a Caucasian adult. The CDR3 sequence is 16 residues long. CDR1 and CDR2 (germline): KGHSH, LQKENI. The V end was cut by 2 bases, the J end by 0 bases, with 11 bases between.

The rearrangement joins TRBV18 to TRBJ1-5; D is perhaps TRBD1 (6 bases). The receptor was isolated from a man aged 18 to 30 in good health. Material: memory CD4+ T cells sorted from blood. The subset here: CD45RA-negative fraction. The CDR3 nucleotides read TGTGCCAGCTCACCAACAGGGATAGGTAGCAATCAGCCCCAGCATTTT. This encodes CASSPTGIGSNQPQHF. The whole variable domain, remainder taken from reference TRBV18 and TRBJ1-5, is NAGVMQNPRHLVRRRGQEARLRCSPMKGHSHVYWYRQLPEEGLKFMVYLQKENIIDESGMPKERFSAEFPKEGPSILRIQQVVRGDSAAYFCASSPTGIGSNQPQHFGDGTRLSIL.